This is a list of T cell receptor beta chains from one sample in a study of blood T cell repertoires in COVID-19. The repertoire was sequenced with immunoSEQ multiplex PCR; TCRdb's copy has only in-frame clones and lacks some. The data contain about 20,000 clones, roughly 90% of them seen just once; the ten biggest clones take up approximately 12%. Source material: peripheral blood. These receptor sequences come from a human donor in a cohort sampled during active COVID-19. The donor label of this sample is uncertain. CDR3s include the opening cysteine and the closing phenylalanine or tryptophan. The order of the fields is D gene, clone size, J gene, V gene, CDR3 DNA, CDR3 protein. The D gene is left open where the match is weak. Clone size is given for some rows only: seen once, a few or many times, or a class if the clone is expanded.

D: TRBD2; size: NA; J: TRBJ2-1; V: TRBV24-1; DNA: TGTGCCACCAGTGATCCCGGACGGCCCGGGGGGAATGAGCAGTTCTTC; CDR3: CATSDPGRPGGNEQFF
D: TRBD1; size: NA; J: TRBJ1-2; V: TRBV25-1; DNA: TGTGCCAGCAGTGCAGACAGGGGGCCGGGTGGCTACACCTTC; CDR3: CASSADRGPGGYTF
D: NA; size: NA; J: TRBJ2-3; V: TRBV19; DNA: TGTGCCAGTAGTATAGGAGCGGCCACAGATACGCAGTATTTT; CDR3: CASSIGAATDTQYF
D: TRBD1; size: NA; J: TRBJ1-2; V: TRBV19; DNA: TGTGCCAGCCTCGGGGACAGGGAGAACGGCTACACCTTC; CDR3: CASLGDRENGYTF
D: NA; size: NA; J: TRBJ1-3; V: TRBV7-9; DNA: TGTGCCAGCAGCTTAGTTCAGGGAAACACCATATATTTT; CDR3: CASSLVQGNTIYF
D: NA; size: NA; J: TRBJ2-1; V: TRBV5-1; DNA: TGCGCCAGCACTATATCCGGGACACCCCTGGTCAATGAGCAGTTCTTC; CDR3: CASTISGTPLVNEQFF
D: NA; size: NA; J: TRBJ1-6; V: TRBV3-1/TRBV3-2; DNA: TGTGCCAGCAGCCCACCGGGACTTTTAGCCCTCCACTTT; CDR3: CASSPPGLLALHF
D: TRBD1; size: NA; J: TRBJ1-3; V: TRBV10-3; DNA: TGTGCCATCCAGGGGGTTACCGGAAACACCATATATTTT; CDR3: CAIQGVTGNTIYF
D: NA; size: NA; J: TRBJ2-1; V: TRBV10-3; DNA: TGTGCCATCAGTGGAGGAACAGGGCTCGATGAGCAGTTCTTC; CDR3: CAISGGTGLDEQFF
D: TRBD1; size: NA; J: TRBJ2-2; V: TRBV9; DNA: TGTGCCAGCAAAAAGCACAGGGGGCCGGACACCGGGGAGCTGTTTTTT; CDR3: CASKKHRGPDTGELFF
D: TRBD2; size: NA; J: TRBJ2-7; V: TRBV7-8; DNA: TGTGCCAGCCGCCTTGGACTAGCGGTTTTCTACGAGCAGTACTTC; CDR3: CASRLGLAVFYEQYF
D: TRBD1; size: NA; J: TRBJ1-2; V: TRBV6-1; DNA: TGTGCCAGCAGTGACAGCGGGACAGGGGACTATGGCTACACCTTC; CDR3: CASSDSGTGDYGYTF
D: TRBD1; size: NA; J: TRBJ2-2; V: TRBV5-1; DNA: TGCGCCAGCAGCCCGGGACAGGGGGAAACCGGGGAGCTGTTTTTT; CDR3: CASSPGQGETGELFF
D: TRBD1; size: NA; J: TRBJ2-2; V: TRBV5-1; DNA: TGCGCCAGCAGTTCCGGGACAGGGGGGTTCGGGGAGCTGTTTTTT; CDR3: CASSSGTGGFGELFF
D: NA; size: NA; J: TRBJ2-2; V: TRBV6-5; DNA: TGTGCCAGCAGGGATCAGGGTGGCGGGGAGCTGTTTTTT; CDR3: CASRDQGGGELFF
D: TRBD1; size: NA; J: TRBJ1-4; V: TRBV5-1; DNA: TGCGCCAGCAGCTCCGAACCAGGGGGGTTGGAAAAACTGTTTTTT; CDR3: CASSSEPGGLEKLFF
D: TRBD2; size: NA; J: TRBJ2-4; V: TRBV29-1; DNA: TGCAGCGTTTCAGGGACTAGCGGGAGGGCAAACATTCAGTACTTC; CDR3: CSVSGTSGRANIQYF
D: NA; size: NA; J: TRBJ2-4; V: TRBV6-5; DNA: TGTGCCAGCACCTCGGGACTTGGATATATTCAGTACTTC; CDR3: CASTSGLGYIQYF
D: NA; size: once; J: TRBJ2-5; V: TRBV25-1; DNA: TGTGCCAGCAGCGAGGGAGAAGAGACCCAGTACTTC; CDR3: CASSEGEETQYF
D: NA; size: NA; J: TRBJ1-2; V: TRBV28; DNA: TGTGGGGCCGGTCAATATGGCTACACCTTC; CDR3: CGAGQYGYTF
D: TRBD2; size: once; J: TRBJ2-7; V: TRBV15; DNA: TGTGCCACCAGCAGAGATCTAGCGGGAGGAGGCGAGCAGTACTTC; CDR3: CATSRDLAGGGEQYF
D: NA; size: NA; J: TRBJ2-7; V: TRBV20-1; DNA: TGCAGTGCTAGTGGGCAGGGTGGCTACGAGCAGTACTTC; CDR3: CSASGQGGYEQYF
D: NA; size: NA; J: TRBJ2-3; V: TRBV2; DNA: TGTGCCAGCAGTGAATCAGTCGATACGCAGTATTTT; CDR3: CASSESVDTQYF
D: NA; size: NA; J: TRBJ2-2; V: TRBV5-1; DNA: TGCGCCAGCAGCTTAATATCGGCGAACACCGGGGAGCTGTTTTTT; CDR3: CASSLISANTGELFF
D: NA; size: NA; J: TRBJ2-7; V: TRBV2; DNA: TGTGCCAGCAGTGAGCGGGGTGGCGAGCAGTACTTC; CDR3: CASSERGGEQYF
D: TRBD1; size: few; J: TRBJ2-2; V: TRBV9; DNA: TGTGCCAGCAGCCCTCAAGGGACAGGGTTGACCGGGGAGCTGTTTTTT; CDR3: CASSPQGTGLTGELFF
D: NA; size: NA; J: TRBJ2-6; V: TRBV5-1; DNA: TGCGCCAGCAGCTTGCCTGGTACTGCTGGGGCCAACGTCCTGACTTTC; CDR3: CASSLPGTAGANVLTF
D: NA; size: NA; J: TRBJ1-2; V: TRBV18; DNA: TGTGCCAGCTCACCGGTGATGGCCAACAACTATGGCTACACCTTC; CDR3: CASSPVMANNYGYTF
D: TRBD1; size: NA; J: TRBJ1-5; V: TRBV18; DNA: TGTGCCAGCTCACCGGACAGGAATCAGCCCCAGCATTTT; CDR3: CASSPDRNQPQHF
D: NA; size: NA; J: TRBJ1-2; V: TRBV5-1; DNA: TGCGCCAGCAGCTTGGATTCGGGTGGCGGCTACACCTTC; CDR3: CASSLDSGGGYTF
D: NA; size: NA; J: TRBJ2-2; V: TRBV10-3; DNA: TGTGCCAGCGAGGGGAACACCGGGGAGCTGTTTTTT; CDR3: CASEGNTGELFF
D: TRBD1; size: NA; J: TRBJ2-5; V: TRBV3-1/TRBV3-2; DNA: TGTGCCAGCAGCCAAGAGGGACAGGGGGCTCGGGAGACCCAGTACTTC; CDR3: CASSQEGQGARETQYF
D: NA; size: NA; J: TRBJ2-7; V: TRBV29-1; DNA: TGCAGCGTTGGGACAGCTGCCGAGCAGTACTTC; CDR3: CSVGTAAEQYF
D: NA; size: NA; J: TRBJ1-5; V: TRBV3-1/TRBV3-2; DNA: TGTGCCAGCAGCCAAACTCAGGGTAGCAATCAGCCCCAGCATTTT; CDR3: CASSQTQGSNQPQHF
D: NA; size: NA; J: TRBJ2-7; V: TRBV28; DNA: TGTGCCAGCAGTCTCTGGACAGCGGACGATCACGAGCAGTACTTC; CDR3: CASSLWTADDHEQYF
D: NA; size: NA; J: TRBJ2-1; V: TRBV18; DNA: TGTGCCAGCTCAATATTACCGGGGATCGTATACAATGAGCAGTTCTTC; CDR3: CASSILPGIVYNEQFF
D: TRBD1; size: NA; J: TRBJ2-5; V: TRBV7-8; DNA: TGTGCCAGCAGCTTAATCACGGACAGGGACGAGACCCAGTACTTC; CDR3: CASSLITDRDETQYF
D: TRBD1; size: NA; J: TRBJ1-2; V: TRBV7-2; DNA: TGTGCCAGCAGCTTTTTTTATCAGGGGGATGGCTACACCTTC; CDR3: CASSFFYQGDGYTF
D: NA; size: NA; J: TRBJ1-1; V: TRBV6-5; DNA: TGTGCCAGCGGGCTAGCGTCGGGCGGTACTGAAGCTTTCTTT; CDR3: CASGLASGGTEAFF
D: NA; size: NA; J: TRBJ2-3; V: TRBV18; DNA: TGTGCCAGCTCACCATTGCTAGTATCCACAGATACGCAGTATTTT; CDR3: CASSPLLVSTDTQYF
D: NA; size: NA; J: TRBJ2-7; V: TRBV19; DNA: TGTGCCAGTAGTATGTTCAGCTCCTACGAGCAGTACTTC; CDR3: CASSMFSSYEQYF
D: TRBD1; size: NA; J: TRBJ2-7; V: TRBV6-5; DNA: TGTGCCAGCAGTAGACCGGGACAGAAGTCCGAGCAGTACTTC; CDR3: CASSRPGQKSEQYF
D: NA; size: few; J: TRBJ2-7; V: TRBV5-5; DNA: TGTGCCAGCAGCTCCACACGGGAAAGAGGCTTGGCGCAGTACTTC; CDR3: CASSSTRERGLAQYF
D: TRBD2; size: few; J: TRBJ2-2; V: TRBV18; DNA: TGTGCCAGCTCAGCCGGGACTAGCGGCACCGGGGAGCTGTTTTTT; CDR3: CASSAGTSGTGELFF
D: NA; size: NA; J: TRBJ2-5; V: TRBV5-6; DNA: TGTGCCAGCAGCTCCGGCGGGTCACTCCAAGAGACCCAGTACTTC; CDR3: CASSSGGSLQETQYF
D: NA; size: once; J: TRBJ2-3; V: TRBV15; DNA: TGTGCCACCAAGGACAGAAACACAGATACGCAGTATTTT; CDR3: CATKDRNTDTQYF
D: NA; size: NA; J: TRBJ1-1; V: TRBV7-3; DNA: TGTGCCAGCAGCTCTAGTCCACTATCTGAAGCTTTCTTT; CDR3: CASSSSPLSEAFF
D: TRBD1; size: NA; J: TRBJ2-1; V: TRBV18; DNA: TGTGCCAGCTCACCCCCCACAGGGGGCGCCTACAATGAGCAGTTCTTC; CDR3: CASSPPTGGAYNEQFF
D: TRBD2; size: NA; J: TRBJ2-7; V: TRBV28; DNA: TGTGCCACCCGACTAGCGGGCGATAGCTCCTACGAGCAGTACTTC; CDR3: CATRLAGDSSYEQYF
D: NA; size: NA; J: TRBJ1-3; V: TRBV27; DNA: TGTGCCAGCAGCGAGGCAGGGCTTGGAAACACCATATATTTT; CDR3: CASSEAGLGNTIYF
D: NA; size: NA; J: TRBJ2-7; V: TRBV7-8; DNA: TGTGCCAGCAGCTTAGTGGCAGGGATGGCCTACGAGCAGTACTTC; CDR3: CASSLVAGMAYEQYF
D: NA; size: NA; J: TRBJ2-7; V: TRBV3-1/TRBV3-2; DNA: TGTGCCAGCAGCACTGGGGGGGGCTCCTACCCCCTCTACGAGCAGTACTTC; CDR3: CASSTGGGSYPLYEQYF
D: TRBD2; size: NA; J: TRBJ2-3; V: TRBV10-3; DNA: TGTGCCATCAAGGAGCGGGACCTCACAGATACGCAGTATTTT; CDR3: CAIKERDLTDTQYF